The 28 T cell receptor beta chains in this list originate from one sample, sequenced in a study of T cell responses to AZD1222 COVID-19 vaccine. Here immunoSEQ multiplex PCR was the method, and the copy in TCRdb shows in-frame clones only, minus some. In the table there are roughly 150,000 clones, about 91% of which are singletons. The input for sequencing was peripheral blood, taken on day 0 of AZD1222 vaccination. These receptors all stem from an adult in good health.

The rearrangement uses TRBV9 and TRBJ2-1; no reliable D call. V shed 4 bases and J shed 2 bases, with 10 bases lying between them. The CDR3 extends over 14 amino acids. Germline V gene sequence: CDR1 SGDLS, CDR2 YYNGEE. CDR3 sequence: CASSPGRAYNEQFF. In nucleotides, the CDR3 is TGTGCCAGCAGCCCCGGTCGAGCCTACAATGAGCAGTTCTTC.

This clone was counted a single time. The chain couples TRBV5-1 to TRBJ2-1, with 8 bases lining up with TRBD2. The CDR3 length is 15 residues. Trimming at V came to 4 bases and at J to 8 bases, leaving 11 bases not matched to a gene. The germline gives CDR1 SGHRS, CDR2 YFSETQ. The CDR3 DNA reads as TGCGCCAGCAGCCGTGGCGGCGGGAGGAGCGATGAGCAGTTCTTC. This sequence encodes CASSRGGGRSDEQFF. Looking up the rest from reference TRBV5-1 and TRBJ2-1 gives the full variable domain: KAGVTQTPRYLIKTRGQQVTLSCSPISGHRSVSWYQQTPGQGLQFLFEYFSETQRNKGNFPGRFSGRQFSNSRSEMNVSTLELGDSALYLCASSRGGGRSDEQFFGPGTRLTVL.

This clone was counted once. Its ends do not fully match the called genes, so a read error is possible. V gene TRBV7-2 combines with J gene TRBJ2-5; 10 nucleotides match TRBD2. The CDR3 contains 19 residues. CDR1 and CDR2 (germline): SGHTA, FQGNSA. The CDR3 reads CAGSFRVLSGRADQETQYF. CDR3 sequence (DNA): TGTGCCGGCAGCTTCCGAGTTCTAAGCGGGAGGGCCGACCAAGAGACCCAGTACTTC.

The V gene is TRBV7-2, the J gene TRBJ2-7; D possibly corresponds to TRBD2 (6 bases). The CDR3 spans 15 residues. Germline V lookup: CDR1 SGHTA, CDR2 FQGNSA. V gave up 5 bases and J gave up 2 bases, with 16 bases separating them. As DNA, the CDR3 is TGTGCCAGCAGCGAGAGCGGGTCTCCTACCTACGAGCAGTACTTC. Its protein is CASSESGSPTYEQYF.

This clone was detected once. V gene TRBV27 combines with J gene TRBJ1-4; D perhaps matches TRBD1 (5 bases). CDR1 MNHEY and CDR2 SMNVEV come from the germline V gene (reference sequence). Trimming left V 6 bases short and J 8 bases short, with 19 bases between. This CDR3 spans 15 amino acids. The CDR3 protein is CASSLSRGRNEKLFF. The CDR3 coding sequence is TGTGCCAGCAGCCTAAGTAGGGGTCGAAACGAAAAACTGTTTTTT.

This chain links TRBV4-1 with TRBJ2-5, with 16 bases lining up with TRBD2. CDR3 length: 20 residues. J gave up 2 bases and V 0 bases, and 9 bases lay outside the gene matches. Germline assignment: CDR1 MGHRA and CDR2 YSYEKL. CDR3 sequence reads: CASSQERGLAGGVVQETQYF. CDR3 nucleotides: TGCGCCAGCAGCCAAGAAAGGGGACTAGCGGGAGGGGTCGTACAAGAGACCCAGTACTTC.

The rearrangement links TRBV7-9 to TRBJ2-3; 8 bases are shared with TRBD1. The V segment lost 5 bases and the J segment 5 bases; nucleotides outside the gene matches: 9. The V gene's germline CDR1 is SEHNR and CDR2 FQNEAQ (reference sequence). There are 15 residues in the CDR3. The chain's CDR3 is CASSPPGQGQDTQYF. The CDR3 DNA reads TGTGCCAGCAGCCCCCCAGGACAGGGTCAAGATACGCAGTATTTT.

V and J are TRBV28 and TRBJ1-5, with D maybe TRBD1 (5 bases). V lost 6 bases and J 6 bases, leaving 9 bases between the germline ends. CDR3 size: 12 residues. Germline CDR1 reads MDHEN; CDR2 reads SYDVKM. The CDR3 nucleotides read TGTGCCAGCAGGGGGCAGATTCAGCCCCAGCATTTT. Translation: CASRGQIQPQHF.

In its sample, this clone was seen once. V gene TRBV19 combines with J gene TRBJ2-4; D is unresolved. CDR3 size: 13 residues. V gave up 5 bases and J gave up 4 bases, with 9 bases separating them. CDR1 and CDR2 from the germline V gene are LNHDA and SQIVND (reference sequence). In nucleotides, the CDR3 is TGTGCCAGTAGTGAGGTCCAGAAAAACATTCAGTACTTC. Protein: CASSEVQKNIQYF.

This chain joins TRBV5-6 and TRBJ2-3; no reliable D call. CDR3 length equals 11 residues. Germline V gene lookup returns CDR1 SGHDT and CDR2 YYEEEE. Trimming took 3 bases from V and 5 from J, leaving 4 bases between them. Written as DNA, the CDR3 is TGTGCCAGCAGCTACCGAGATACGCAGTATTTT. Translating it yields CASSYRDTQYF.

This clone was seen a single time. The chain links TRBV7-9 to TRBJ1-1, with D unresolved. This CDR3 comprises 13 residues. Germline lookup yields CDR1 SEHNR and CDR2 FQNEAQ (reference sequence). Deletions cut 4 bases from V and 8 bases from J, with 14 bases between. CDR3 protein: CASSSRVDQEAFF. As DNA, the CDR3 is TGTGCCAGCAGCTCCCGGGTCGACCAGGAAGCTTTCTTT. Full variable domain (missing parts from reference TRBV7-9 and TRBJ1-1): DTGVSQNPRHKITKRGQNVTFRCDPISEHNRLYWYRQTLGQGPEFLTYFQNEAQLEKSRLLSDRFSAERPKGSFSTLEIQRTEQGDSAMYLCASSSRVDQEAFFGQGTRLTVV.

V gene TRBV2 combines with J gene TRBJ1-5, with 8 positions matching TRBD1. After removal of 11 bases from V and 7 bases from J, the junction contained 10 bases not matched to a gene. CDR1 and CDR2 from the germline V gene are SNHLY and FYNNEI. CDR3 size: 13 residues. This CDR3 is CASKGQGRQPQHF. In DNA, the CDR3 is TGTGCCTCCAAAGGACAGGGTCGGCAGCCCCAGCATTTT.

Note on this clone: Other nucleotide sequences from this sample produce the same CDR3. This chain joins TRBV6-5 and TRBJ1-1; D uncertain. This CDR3 is 14 amino acids long. Deletions cut 0 bases from V and 0 bases from J, with 5 bases between. Germline V gives CDR1 MNHEY, CDR2 SVGAGI. CDR3 protein: CASSYSPVNTEAFF. The DNA of the CDR3 is TGTGCCAGCAGTTACTCGCCGGTGAACACTGAAGCTTTCTTT.

The chain joins TRBV19 to TRBJ1-5; D is perhaps TRBD1 (6 bases). This CDR3 contains 16 residues. V was clipped by 6 bases and J by 4 bases, with 19 bases between them. Germline V gene lookup returns CDR1 LNHDA and CDR2 SQIVND (reference sequence). CDR3 nucleotides: TGTGCCAGTAGAGGGGTAGCGGCAGGGGATAATCAGCCCCAGCATTTT. The encoded protein is CASRGVAAGDNQPQHF.

The chain joins TRBV5-4 to TRBJ2-7; D is perhaps TRBD1 (5 bases). CDR3 length equals 16 residues. CDR1 and CDR2 from the germline V gene are SGHNT and YYREEE (reference sequence). The germline V and J ends were trimmed by 0 bases and 0 bases, with 13 bases remaining between them. The CDR3 region has the DNA TGTGCCAGCAGCTTGGCCTTAACAGGAAGCTCCTACGAGCAGTACTTC. Amino acid sequence: CASSLALTGSSYEQYF.

This chain joins TRBV25-1 and TRBJ1-1; D may be TRBD1 (5 bases). V shed 1 base and J shed 3 bases, with 12 bases lying between them. The CDR3 runs to 15 residues. Germline CDR1 MGHDK, CDR2 SYGVNS. The DNA for the CDR3 is TGTGCCAGCAGTGAATTCAATGGGGGGTACACTGAAGCTTTCTTT. Its protein is CASSEFNGGYTEAFF.

V usage is TRBV30 and J usage is TRBJ1-2; no clear D. The CDR3 consists of 15 residues. Trimming cost V 7 bases and J 3 bases, with 21 bases left between them. The V gene's germline CDR1 is GTSNPN and CDR2 SVGIG (reference sequence). Written as DNA, the CDR3 is TGTGCCTCAAACGCGGACCCGAACGTCTACTATGGCTACACCTTC. Protein sequence: CASNADPNVYYGYTF.

V and J are TRBV6-4 and TRBJ2-1, with TRBD2 identical over 7 bases. The CDR3 is 15 residues long. Germline V lookup: CDR1 MRHNA, CDR2 SNTAGT. Trimming took 5 bases from V and 6 from J; bases not matched to a gene: 10. The CDR3 DNA reads as TGTGCCAGCAGTTCCGGGACTACGGGGGGCAATGAGCAGTTCTTC. This translates into CASSSGTTGGNEQFF.

This chain uses TRBV7-4 with TRBJ1-2; D call uncertain. The V and J ends lost 1 base and 7 bases respectively, with 19 bases between them. Germline V lookup: CDR1 SGHVT, CDR2 SQSDAQ. CDR3 size: 16 residues. For the CDR3, the DNA is TGTGCCAGCAGCTTAGGATTCAGTTCCGTCGGCTTTGGCTACACCTTC. Residues: CASSLGFSSVGFGYTF.

To note about this clone: It is likely a read error, because the conserved phenylalanine at the end of the CDR3 is missing. No DNA is shown, since the ends of the CDR3 on it are uncertain; the CDR3 is the one TCRdb lists. The chain has TRBV6-2 or TRBV6-3 and TRBJ1-1; the DNA was not used to check the table's D call, TRBD1. The CDR3 is 12 amino acids long, termini counted. The germline V gene encodes CDR1 MNHEY and CDR2 SVGEGT. The CDR3 region is CASSNPGQSLLR.

The genes are TRBV7-2 and TRBJ2-3; 11 bases agree with TRBD1. Germline V gene lookup returns CDR1 SGHTA and CDR2 FQGNSA. This CDR3 is built from 16 residues. V dropped 4 bases and J dropped 0; count of bases not matched to a gene: 3. DNA for the CDR3: TGTGCCAGCAGCTCGGACAGGGGGCGTAGCACAGATACGCAGTATTTT. Protein: CASSSDRGRSTDTQYF.

The rearrangement uses TRBV30 and TRBJ2-7; D perhaps matches TRBD2 (5 bases). CDR3 length: 14 residues. Germline V gene lookup returns CDR1 GTSNPN and CDR2 SVGIG (reference sequence). Trimming pared 0 bases from V and 7 bases from J, leaving 16 bases between. This CDR3 reads CAWSVGFTSGEQYF. DNA for the CDR3: TGTGCCTGGAGTGTGGGCTTTACGTCGGGGGAGCAGTACTTC.

Only one count was recorded for this clone. The chain recombines TRBV2 with TRBJ2-5, with 9 bases identical to TRBD2. CDR3 length: 14 residues. The trim removed 4 bases at V and 5 bases at J, leaving 5 bases unmatched. The germline gives CDR1 SNHLY, CDR2 FYNNEI. The CDR3 nucleotides read TGTGCCAGCAGTGTAGGTAGCGGGAGTGAGACCCAGTACTTC. Protein sequence: CASSVGSGSETQYF.

The chain joins TRBV27 to TRBJ2-2; TRBD2 matches at 13 bases. With 4 bases clipped from V and 5 bases from J, the junction kept 4 bases outside the gene matches. Germline assignment: CDR1 MNHEY and CDR2 SMNVEV (reference sequence). The CDR3 totals 16 residues. The CDR3 protein is CASSYSGLAGTGELFF. The CDR3 coding sequence is TGTGCCAGCAGTTACTCGGGACTAGCGGGGACCGGGGAGCTGTTTTTT.

The gene calls are TRBV18 and TRBJ1-1, with 8 positions matching TRBD1. Trimming cost V 4 bases and J 4 bases; bases outside gene matches: 2. Germline CDR1 reads KGHSH; CDR2 reads LQKENI. The CDR3 is 13 amino acids. The CDR3 here is CASSRTGLTEAFF. The DNA for the CDR3 is TGTGCCAGCTCACGGACAGGGCTCACTGAAGCTTTCTTT.

The V and J genes are TRBV9 and TRBJ1-6; unclear D gene. V was trimmed by 4 bases and J by 7 bases, leaving 12 bases between them. The length of the CDR3 is 14 residues. Germline-derived CDR1 and CDR2 are SGDLS and YYNGEE. The CDR3 reads CASSSRPRNSPLHF. As DNA, the CDR3 is TGTGCCAGCAGCTCGAGACCCAGGAATTCACCCCTCCACTTT. Using reference TRBV9 and TRBJ1-6 for the parts outside the CDR3, the full variable domain is DSGVTQTPKHLITATGQRVTLRCSPRSGDLSVYWYQQSLDQGLQFLIQYYNGEERAKGNILERFSAQQFPDLHSELNLSSLELGDSALYFCASSSRPRNSPLHFGNGTRLTVT.

Here the CDR3 DNA reads TGCGCCAGCAGCCAAGGATTCTCTGGGGCCAACGTCCTGACTTTC. Residues: CASSQGFSGANVLTF. This chain joins TRBV4-3 and TRBJ2-6; D uncertain. The CDR3 runs 15 residues. Germline V gene sequence: CDR1 LGHNA, CDR2 YSLEER. V lost 1 base and J lost 0, with 4 bases in between.

This chain joins TRBV4-1 and TRBJ1-2; D not resolved. The germline CDR1 and CDR2 sequences are MGHRA and YSYEKL. Trimming took 0 bases from V and 8 from J, leaving 16 bases between them. This CDR3 has 15 residues. This chain's CDR3 is CASSQDRSVGRGYTF. The CDR3 DNA sequence: TGCGCCAGCAGCCAAGATCGGTCGGTGGGTAGGGGCTACACCTTC.